The source of this T cell receptor beta chain is a study of regulatory T cells in long-lasting Graves disease. The time point here: newly diagnosed GD, antithyroid drugs for less than 3 months. From PBMCs, RNA was extracted and then used to make the TCR library. From each patient, nine milliliters of peripheral blood was drawn and collected into an EDTA anticoagulant tube. Construction of TCR beta libraries relied on iRepertoire HTBI primers and on Arm-PCR targeting CDR3 regions. In TCRdb, the multiplex PCR reads were re-called with MiXCR into one record per CDR3 protein. The sample has 450,000 to 650,000 distinct CDR3 sequences, roughly a sixth seen once. This clonotype appeared many times. V lost 6 bases and J 3 bases, leaving 21 bases between the germline ends. CDR1 and CDR2 (germline): SGHTA, FQGNSA. The CDR3 is 16 amino acids. This same sample was also taken into another study, of T cells in Graves' hyperthyroidism and ophthalmopathy.

The sample was peripheral blood mononuclear cells (PBMCs), taken at new diagnosis, from a patient treated with antithyroid drugs. The chain employs TRBV7-2 and TRBJ2-7; possible D gene TRBD1, 5 bases. The sequence was obtained from a woman aged 35-65 years with Graves disease. The CDR3 reads CASSTDTTTLFYEQYF. Written as DNA, the CDR3 is TGTGCCAGCAGTACGGACACAACGACGTTATTCTACGAGCAGTACTTC.